These 10 T cell receptor beta chains originate from one sample sequenced in a study of CD8+ T cells in alopecia areata. Extraction and reverse transcription of RNA yielded cDNA as the sequencing template. TCRdb's table, derived via immunoSEQ multiplex PCR, lists solely in-frame clones and lacks some. The repertoire holds approximately 99,000 clones, roughly 60% seen once, with more than 20% in the top ten. The sample comprised CD8+ T cells sorted from blood. The receptors originated from a human donor in good health.

The chain links TRBV7-9 to TRBJ1-2; D is possibly TRBD1 (5 bases). The CDR3 runs 13 residues. V shed 1 base and J shed 9 bases, with 12 bases lying between them. Germline CDR1 SEHNR, CDR2 FQNEAQ (reference sequence). As DNA, the CDR3 is TGTGCCAGCAGCTTAGGAGCTGACAGCAGCTACACCTTC. Its protein is CASSLGADSSYTF.

This clone was counted between two and nine times. One junction end does not reproduce the germline sequence, and a read error may be involved. The chain is built from TRBV2 and TRBJ2-1; D unclear. Per germline, CDR1 SNHLY and CDR2 FYNNEI. CDR3 length: 8 amino acids. CDR3 in DNA: TGTGCCAGCAGTCGACGGGTCTTC. Its translation is CASSRRVF.

The chain uses TRBV9 and TRBJ2-3; 7 nucleotides match TRBD2. The CDR3 runs to 14 residues. Germline CDR1 reads SGDLS; CDR2 reads YYNGEE. V trimming: 2 bases; J trimming: 1 base; junction bases outside the gene matches: 1. CDR3 coding DNA: TGTGCCAGCAGCGTCCTAGCGGGCACAGATACGCAGTATTTT. It specifies CASSVLAGTDTQYF.

The CDR3 sequence: CASSIVGGAEAFF. CDR3 bases: TGTGCCAGTAGTATCGTCGGGGGTGCTGAAGCTTTCTTT. The chain uses TRBV19 and TRBJ1-1, with D possibly being TRBD1 (5 bases). Germline assignment: CDR1 LNHDA and CDR2 SQIVND (reference sequence). CDR3 length: 13 residues. V shed 3 bases and J shed 6 bases, with 11 bases lying between them. The full variable domain, its missing parts supplied by reference TRBV19 and TRBJ1-1, is DGGITQSPKYLFRKEGQNVTLSCEQNLNHDAMYWYRQDPGQGLRLIYYSQIVNDFQKGDIAEGYSVSREKKESFPLTVTSAQKNPTAFYLCASSIVGGAEAFFGQGTRLTVV.

This clone turned up a few times. This chain uses TRBV29-1 with TRBJ1-5; maybe TRBD1 (5 bases). Germline values: CDR1 SQVTM, CDR2 ANQGSEA. The CDR3 runs to 13 residues. The V end lost 6 bases, the J end lost 0 bases, and 9 bases lay between the germline ends. CDR3 in DNA: TGCAGCGTCGCCGGACATAGCAATCAGCCCCAGCATTTT. Residues: CSVAGHSNQPQHF. Supplemented by reference TRBV29-1 and TRBJ1-5, the full variable domain reads SAVISQKPSRDICQRGTSLTIQCQVDSQVTMMFWYRQQPGQSLTLIATANQGSEATYESGFVIDKFPISRPNLTFSTLTVSNMSPEDSSIYLCSVAGHSNQPQHFGDGTRLSIL.

CDR3 amino acids: CASSQIARTSQETQYF. CDR3 DNA: TGCGCCAGCAGTCAAATAGCCCGAACCTCTCAAGAGACCCAGTACTTC. The V call is TRBV23-1, the J call TRBJ2-5; D is unresolved. TRBV23-1 is an ORF, and what it does is uncertain. The ends were cut back, 2 bases at V and 2 bases at J, with 15 bases in the middle. This CDR3 has 16 residues.

This clone has only a few counts. The chain recombines TRBV5-6 with TRBJ2-7, with unresolved D. The V and J ends lost 2 bases and 6 bases respectively, with 12 bases between them. CDR1 and CDR2 from the germline V gene are SGHDT and YYEEEE. The CDR3 has 13 residues. CDR3 sequence: CASSFRSGFEQYF. Here the CDR3 DNA reads TGTGCCAGCAGCTTTAGGAGTGGTTTCGAGCAGTACTTC.

The chain recombines TRBV9 with TRBJ1-2; TRBD1 matches 9 bases. V lost 4 bases and J lost 6; bases outside the gene matches: 4. Germline V gives CDR1 SGDLS, CDR2 YYNGEE. CDR3 length: 13 amino acids. CDR3 bases: TGTGCCAGCAGCAGAGGGACAGGGAATGGCTACACCTTC. As protein: CASSRGTGNGYTF. Variable domain in full (rest from reference TRBV9 and TRBJ1-2): DSGVTQTPKHLITATGQRVTLRCSPRSGDLSVYWYQQSLDQGLQFLIQYYNGEERAKGNILERFSAQQFPDLHSELNLSSLELGDSALYFCASSRGTGNGYTFGSGTRLTVV.

The CDR3 DNA reads TGCAGCGTTGAAAAACTGTTTTTT. It yields the protein CSVEKLFF. V usage is TRBV29-1 and J usage is TRBJ1-4; D uncertain. The CDR3 spans 8 residues. Trimming shortened V by 2 bases and J by 11 bases, and 0 bases separated the two germline ends. Germline V gene lookup returns CDR1 SQVTM and CDR2 ANQGSEA.

The chain carries TRBV5-6 and TRBJ2-7, with D perhaps given as TRBD1 or TRBD2 (6 bases each). Germline CDR1 reads SGHDT; CDR2 reads YYEEEE. The V end was cut by 4 bases, the J end by 5 bases, with 13 bases between. This CDR3 is built from 13 residues. The CDR3 DNA reads TGTGCCAGCAGCCCTCCCGGGGGCCACGAGCAGTACTTC. This codes for CASSPPGGHEQYF. Together with reference TRBV5-6 and TRBJ2-7, the CDR3 gives the full variable domain: DAGVTQSPTHLIKTRGQQVTLRCSPKSGHDTVSWYQQALGQGPQFIFQYYEEEERQRGNFPDRFSGHQFPNYSSELNVNALLLGDSALYLCASSPPGGHEQYFGPGTRLTVT.